This TCR beta chain was observed in a study of blood T cell repertoires in COVID-19. Background on the study: COVID-19 samples, acute and convalescent, were from the United States, Italy and Spain.

Germline V lookup: CDR1 SGHAT, CDR2 FQNNGV. The CDR3 covers 14 residues. J lost 6 bases, V lost 5 bases, and 10 bases had no gene match. Source study methods: Amplification of reference gene primers was used by the study to estimate nucleated cell counts. Data came from immunoSEQ multiplex PCR; TCRdb stores just in-frame clones and leaves some out. That table furnishes V, J and clone size, whereas the DNA furnished D and trimming. The repertoire holds almost 45,000 clones, with over 65% as singletons. The TCR was taken from a man older than 75 with acute or convalescent COVID-19. The chain carries TRBV11-2 and TRBJ2-7, with TRBD1 matching over 7 bases. What was sequenced was peripheral blood. CDR3 region: CASSTGRGGFEQYF. The CDR3 nucleotides are TGTGCCAGCAGCACAGGTAGAGGGGGCTTCGAGCAGTACTTC.